A selection of T cell receptor beta chains follows, all from one sample in a study of T-cell memory formation after mild COVID-19. MiXCR, run by TCRdb on the 5' RACE reads, gives a single entry per CDR3 protein. The data contain about 260,000 distinct CDR3 sequences, around 8% of them singletons. The source material was PBMCs or a T cell subset sorted from them (not recorded which). These TCRs come from a young man who had mild COVID-19 (a few samples of this study predate the infection). Cell type and time point are not known. Both conserved end residues are part of each CDR3. Fields, in order: CDR3 protein, CDR3 DNA, V gene, clone size, D gene, J gene. D genes are given only for firm matches. Only part of the rows carry a size: once, few, many, or a class if the clone is expanded.

CDR3aa: CASSPGAANTEAFF
CDR3nt: TGTGCCAGCAGCCCAGGTGCAGCGAACACTGAAGCTTTCTTT
v_gene: TRBV7-2
abundance: many
d_gene: -
j_gene: TRBJ1-1

CDR3aa: CASSFQADFGSQPQHF
CDR3nt: TGTGCCAGCAGTTTTCAAGCGGACTTTGGATCCCAGCCCCAGCATTTT
v_gene: TRBV12-3/TRBV12-4
abundance: few
d_gene: -
j_gene: TRBJ1-5

CDR3aa: CASSQSRRGQGSNNEQFF
CDR3nt: TGCGCCAGCAGTCAATCCCGGAGGGGGCAGGGGAGCAACAATGAGCAGTTCTTC
v_gene: TRBV23-1
abundance: many
d_gene: -
j_gene: TRBJ2-1

CDR3aa: CASSWQGMRTDTQYF
CDR3nt: TGTGCCAGCAGTTGGCAGGGAATGAGAACAGATACGCAGTATTTT
v_gene: TRBV27
abundance: -
d_gene: -
j_gene: TRBJ2-3

CDR3aa: CASSLEGARNSPLHF
CDR3nt: TGTGCCAGCAGTTTAGAGGGGGCTAGGAATTCACCCCTCCACTTT
v_gene: TRBV12-3/TRBV12-4
abundance: few
d_gene: TRBD1
j_gene: TRBJ1-6

CDR3aa: CASSLGQGLNNEQFF
CDR3nt: TGTGCCAGCAGCTTAGGGCAGGGCCTCAACAATGAGCAGTTCTTC
v_gene: TRBV7-9
abundance: few
d_gene: -
j_gene: TRBJ2-1

CDR3aa: CASSQDYWEGAKETQYF
CDR3nt: TGCGCCAGCAGCCAAGATTATTGGGAGGGGGCCAAAGAGACCCAGTACTTC
v_gene: TRBV4-3
abundance: -
d_gene: -
j_gene: TRBJ2-5

CDR3aa: CASSQDQDGQPQHF
CDR3nt: TGCGCCAGCAGCCAAGATCAGGATGGACAGCCCCAGCATTTT
v_gene: TRBV4-3
abundance: few
d_gene: -
j_gene: TRBJ1-5

CDR3aa: CASSQPEQAYQETQYF
CDR3nt: TGTGCCAGCAGCCAACCGGAACAGGCGTACCAAGAGACCCAGTACTTC
v_gene: TRBV3-1
abundance: -
d_gene: -
j_gene: TRBJ2-5

CDR3aa: CASSSTGESGELFF
CDR3nt: TGCGCCAGCAGCTCCACAGGGGAAAGCGGGGAGCTGTTTTTT
v_gene: TRBV5-1
abundance: many
d_gene: TRBD1
j_gene: TRBJ2-2

CDR3aa: CAWSVAVNQPQHF
CDR3nt: TGTGCCTGGAGTGTGGCAGTCAATCAGCCCCAGCATTTT
v_gene: TRBV30
abundance: -
d_gene: -
j_gene: TRBJ1-5

CDR3aa: CSVEDWLAGSYNEQFF
CDR3nt: TGCAGCGTTGAAGATTGGCTAGCAGGGTCCTACAATGAGCAGTTCTTC
v_gene: TRBV29-1
abundance: few
d_gene: -
j_gene: TRBJ2-1

CDR3aa: CASTFQGTEAFF
CDR3nt: TGTGCCAGCACCTTCCAGGGTACTGAAGCTTTCTTT
v_gene: TRBV7-9
abundance: -
d_gene: -
j_gene: TRBJ1-1

CDR3aa: CASSRWGSSVAFF
CDR3nt: TGTGCCAGCAGTCGCTGGGGGAGCAGTGTAGCTTTCTTT
v_gene: TRBV27
abundance: few
d_gene: -
j_gene: TRBJ1-1

CDR3aa: CASSEGLAEYSTDTQYF
CDR3nt: TGTGCCAGCAGCGAGGGGCTAGCGGAATATAGCACAGATACGCAGTATTTT
v_gene: TRBV4-2
abundance: -
d_gene: TRBD2
j_gene: TRBJ2-3

CDR3aa: CASSQGGGWETQYF
CDR3nt: TGCGCCAGCAGCCAAGGAGGCGGGTGGGAGACCCAGTACTTC
v_gene: TRBV4-1
abundance: few
d_gene: -
j_gene: TRBJ2-5

CDR3aa: CASSYSKTGGYNEQFF
CDR3nt: TGTGCCAGCAGTTACTCGAAGACAGGGGGATACAATGAGCAGTTCTTC
v_gene: TRBV6-2/TRBV6-3
abundance: many
d_gene: TRBD1
j_gene: TRBJ2-1

CDR3aa: CAIIRGQGTEQYF
CDR3nt: TGTGCCATCATCCGGGGACAGGGGACCGAGCAGTACTTC
v_gene: TRBV10-3
abundance: few
d_gene: TRBD1
j_gene: TRBJ2-7

CDR3aa: CASSEEQGAGELFF
CDR3nt: TGTGCCAGCAGTGAAGAACAGGGTGCCGGGGAGCTGTTTTTT
v_gene: TRBV2
abundance: few
d_gene: -
j_gene: TRBJ2-2

CDR3aa: CASRQTVFDTGELFF
CDR3nt: TGTGCCAGCAGACAGACAGTTTTCGACACCGGGGAGCTGTTTTTT
v_gene: TRBV12-3/TRBV12-4
abundance: -
d_gene: -
j_gene: TRBJ2-2

CDR3aa: CASSSGLAGNVGSYNEQFF
CDR3nt: TGTGCCAGCAGCTCCGGACTAGCGGGAAACGTGGGGTCCTACAATGAGCAGTTCTTC
v_gene: TRBV4-2
abundance: few
d_gene: TRBD2
j_gene: TRBJ2-1

CDR3aa: CASSEFPDRADSPLHF
CDR3nt: TGCGCCAGCAGTGAGTTCCCGGACAGGGCCGATTCACCCCTCCACTTT
v_gene: TRBV10-2
abundance: -
d_gene: TRBD1
j_gene: TRBJ1-6

CDR3aa: CASSMPPGTGYQETQYF
CDR3nt: TGTGCCAGCAGTATGCCGCCCGGGACAGGCTATCAAGAGACCCAGTACTTC
v_gene: TRBV12-3/TRBV12-4
abundance: many
d_gene: TRBD1
j_gene: TRBJ2-5

CDR3aa: CASSSPLYEQYF
CDR3nt: TGTGCCAGCAGCTCCCCCCTCTACGAGCAGTACTTC
v_gene: TRBV6-2/TRBV6-3
abundance: many
d_gene: -
j_gene: TRBJ2-7

CDR3aa: CASNRQGDYEQYF
CDR3nt: TGTGCCAGCAACCGACAGGGGGATTACGAGCAGTACTTC
v_gene: TRBV7-9
abundance: few
d_gene: TRBD1
j_gene: TRBJ2-7